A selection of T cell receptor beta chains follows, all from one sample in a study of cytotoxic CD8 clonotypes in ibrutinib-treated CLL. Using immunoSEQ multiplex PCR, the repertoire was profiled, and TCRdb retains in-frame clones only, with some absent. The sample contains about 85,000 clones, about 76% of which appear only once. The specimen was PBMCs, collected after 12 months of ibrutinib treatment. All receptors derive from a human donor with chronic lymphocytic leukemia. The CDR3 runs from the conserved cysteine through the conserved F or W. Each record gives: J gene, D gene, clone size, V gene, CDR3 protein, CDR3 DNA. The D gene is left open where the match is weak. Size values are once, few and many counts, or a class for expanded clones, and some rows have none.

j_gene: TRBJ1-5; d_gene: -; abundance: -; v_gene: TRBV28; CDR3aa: CASTERGQPQHF; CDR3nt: TGTGCCAGCACCGAGCGGGGACAGCCCCAGCATTTT
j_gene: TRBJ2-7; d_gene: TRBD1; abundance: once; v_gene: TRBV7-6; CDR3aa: CASSFRRGPYSYEQYF; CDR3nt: TGTGCCAGCAGCTTCCGAAGGGGGCCCTACTCCTACGAGCAGTACTTC
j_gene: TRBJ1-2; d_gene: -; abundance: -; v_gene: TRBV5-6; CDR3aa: CASSLAEVAYGYTF; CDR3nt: TGTGCCAGCAGCTTGGCCGAGGTGGCCTATGGCTACACCTTC
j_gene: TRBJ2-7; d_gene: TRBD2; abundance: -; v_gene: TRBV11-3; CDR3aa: CASSLVRESTGGDSYEQYF; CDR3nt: TGTGCCAGCAGCTTAGTTCGGGAGTCGACTGGGGGGGACTCCTACGAGCAGTACTTC
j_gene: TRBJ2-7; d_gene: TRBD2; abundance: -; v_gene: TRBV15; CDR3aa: CATSRDAGGPSSYEQYF; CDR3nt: TGTGCCACCAGCAGAGACGCGGGGGGCCCCAGCTCCTACGAGCAGTACTTC
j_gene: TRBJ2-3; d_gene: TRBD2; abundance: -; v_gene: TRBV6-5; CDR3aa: CASSRGGRLSDTQYF; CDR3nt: TGTGCCAGCAGCCGGGGGGGGAGGTTATCAGATACGCAGTATTTT
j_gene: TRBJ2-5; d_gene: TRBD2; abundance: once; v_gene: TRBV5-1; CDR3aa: CASSLGVAGGQETQYF; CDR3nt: TGCGCCAGCAGCTTGGGAGTAGCGGGAGGCCAAGAGACCCAGTACTTC
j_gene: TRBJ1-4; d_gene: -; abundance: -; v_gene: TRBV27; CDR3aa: CASGAPGEKLFF; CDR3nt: TGTGCCAGCGGTGCTCCCGGGGAAAAACTGTTTTTT
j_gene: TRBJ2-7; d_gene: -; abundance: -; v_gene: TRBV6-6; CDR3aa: CASSGPRSYEQYF; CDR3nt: TGTGCCAGCAGTGGCCCTAGGTCCTACGAGCAGTACTTC
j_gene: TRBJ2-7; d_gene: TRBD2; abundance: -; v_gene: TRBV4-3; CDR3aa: CASSQGRGAGSNKEQYF; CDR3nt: TGCGCCAGCAGCCAAGGGCGGGGGGCAGGGTCCAACAAGGAGCAGTACTTC
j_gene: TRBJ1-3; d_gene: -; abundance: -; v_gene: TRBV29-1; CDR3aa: CSVEVVGAGNTIYF; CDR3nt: TGCAGCGTTGAAGTTGTGGGGGCCGGAAACACCATATATTTT
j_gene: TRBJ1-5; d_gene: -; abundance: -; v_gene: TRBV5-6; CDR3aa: CASSWAGVLQPQHF; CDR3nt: TGTGCCAGCAGCTGGGCCGGGGTTTTACAGCCCCAGCATTTT
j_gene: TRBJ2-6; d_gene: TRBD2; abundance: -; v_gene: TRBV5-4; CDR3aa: CASSRGLAGAGANVLTF; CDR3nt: TGTGCCAGCAGCCGGGGACTAGCGGGAGCCGGGGCCAACGTCCTGACTTTC
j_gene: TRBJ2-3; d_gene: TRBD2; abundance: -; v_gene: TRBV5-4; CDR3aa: CASSRLAGGVGTDTQYF; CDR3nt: TGTGCCAGCAGCAGACTAGCGGGAGGAGTGGGCACAGATACGCAGTATTTT
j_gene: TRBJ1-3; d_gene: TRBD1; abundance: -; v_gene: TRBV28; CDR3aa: CASSLGQGAGGNTIYF; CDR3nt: TGTGCCAGCAGTTTAGGACAGGGGGCGGGTGGAAACACCATATATTTT
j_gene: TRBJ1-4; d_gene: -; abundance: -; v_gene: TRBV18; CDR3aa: CASSPPGAVGEKLFF; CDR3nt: TGTGCCAGCTCACCCCCGGGGGCTGTCGGTGAAAAACTGTTTTTT
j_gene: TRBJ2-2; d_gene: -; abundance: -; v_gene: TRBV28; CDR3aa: CASSPGGIGNTGELFF; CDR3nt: TGTGCCAGCAGCCCAGGGGGGATTGGGAACACCGGGGAGCTGTTTTTT
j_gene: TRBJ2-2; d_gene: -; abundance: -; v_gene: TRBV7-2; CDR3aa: CASSLDHTGELFF; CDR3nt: TGTGCCAGCAGCTTAGATCACACCGGGGAGCTGTTTTTT
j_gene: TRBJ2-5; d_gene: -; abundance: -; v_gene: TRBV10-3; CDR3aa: CAISEWGVQETQYF; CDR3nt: TGTGCCATCAGTGAGTGGGGGGTCCAAGAGACCCAGTACTTC
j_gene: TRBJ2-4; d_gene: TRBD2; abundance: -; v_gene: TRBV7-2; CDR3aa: CASSSPRGGRPPAKNIQYF; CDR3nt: TGTGCCAGCAGCTCCCCCCGCGGCGGGAGGCCTCCTGCCAAAAACATTCAGTACTTC
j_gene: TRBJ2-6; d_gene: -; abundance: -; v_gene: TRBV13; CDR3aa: CASSLGAGANVLTF; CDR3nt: TGTGCCAGCAGCTTAGGAGCTGGGGCCAACGTCCTGACTTTC
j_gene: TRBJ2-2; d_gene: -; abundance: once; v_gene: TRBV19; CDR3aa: CASSRGRAVANTGELFF; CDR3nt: TGTGCCAGTAGCCGGGGCCGAGCGGTAGCGAACACCGGGGAGCTGTTTTTT
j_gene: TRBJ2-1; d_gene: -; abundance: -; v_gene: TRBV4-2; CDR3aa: CASSHSGPGTTGLSGNEQFF; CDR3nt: TGTGCCAGCAGCCATAGTGGGCCTGGGACGACCGGGTTGTCAGGCAATGAGCAGTTCTTC
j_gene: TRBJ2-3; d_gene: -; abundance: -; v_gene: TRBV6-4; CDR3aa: CASSDSGASGTDTQYF; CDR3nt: TGTGCCAGCAGTGACTCGGGGGCTAGCGGCACAGATACGCAGTATTTT
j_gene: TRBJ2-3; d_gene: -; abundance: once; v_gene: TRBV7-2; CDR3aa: CASSPRGVGTDTQYF; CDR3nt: TGTGCCAGCAGCCCCCGGGGAGTGGGGACAGATACGCAGTATTTT
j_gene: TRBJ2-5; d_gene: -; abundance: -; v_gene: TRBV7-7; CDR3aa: CASSPAQGGLAQYF; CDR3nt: TGTGCTAGCAGCCCCGCCCAAGGGGGTTTGGCCCAGTACTTC
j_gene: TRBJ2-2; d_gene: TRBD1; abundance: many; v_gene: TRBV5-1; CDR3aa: CASSHDRGKNTGELFF; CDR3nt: TGCGCCAGCAGCCACGACAGGGGGAAGAACACCGGGGAGCTGTTTTTT
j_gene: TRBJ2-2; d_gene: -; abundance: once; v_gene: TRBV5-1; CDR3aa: CASSFVGANTGELFF; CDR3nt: TGCGCCAGCAGCTTTGTAGGGGCGAACACCGGGGAGCTGTTTTTT
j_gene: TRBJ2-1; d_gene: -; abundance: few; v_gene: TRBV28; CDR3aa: CASSLSRGGGSYNEQFF; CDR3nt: TGTGCCAGCAGTTTATCTCGTGGAGGGGGTTCCTACAATGAGCAGTTCTTC
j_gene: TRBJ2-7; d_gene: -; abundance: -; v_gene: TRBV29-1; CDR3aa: CSVGPVGAGSYEQYF; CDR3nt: TGCAGCGTCGGCCCCGTGGGCGCAGGGTCCTACGAGCAGTACTTC
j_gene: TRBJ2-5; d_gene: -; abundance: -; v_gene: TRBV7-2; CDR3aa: CASRPPSLPAQYF; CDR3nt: TGTGCCAGCAGACCCCCTTCTCTGCCGGCCCAGTACTTC
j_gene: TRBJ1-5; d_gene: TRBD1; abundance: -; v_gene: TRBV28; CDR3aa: CASSPGQGRQPQHF; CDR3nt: TGTGCCAGCAGTCCCGGACAGGGGAGGCAGCCCCAGCATTTT
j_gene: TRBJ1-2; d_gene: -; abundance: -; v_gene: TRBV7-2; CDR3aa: CASSFGGMGGYTF; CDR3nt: TGTGCCAGCAGCTTCGGGGGAATGGGAGGCTACACCTTC
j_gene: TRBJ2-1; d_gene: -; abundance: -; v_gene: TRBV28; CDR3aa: CASIGAPVGNEQFF; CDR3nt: TGTGCCAGCATCGGGGCCCCAGTCGGCAATGAGCAGTTCTTC
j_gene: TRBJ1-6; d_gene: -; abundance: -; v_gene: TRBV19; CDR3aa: CASTGGEGSSPLHF; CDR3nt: TGTGCCAGTACCGGCGGCGAGGGGAGTTCACCCCTCCACTTT